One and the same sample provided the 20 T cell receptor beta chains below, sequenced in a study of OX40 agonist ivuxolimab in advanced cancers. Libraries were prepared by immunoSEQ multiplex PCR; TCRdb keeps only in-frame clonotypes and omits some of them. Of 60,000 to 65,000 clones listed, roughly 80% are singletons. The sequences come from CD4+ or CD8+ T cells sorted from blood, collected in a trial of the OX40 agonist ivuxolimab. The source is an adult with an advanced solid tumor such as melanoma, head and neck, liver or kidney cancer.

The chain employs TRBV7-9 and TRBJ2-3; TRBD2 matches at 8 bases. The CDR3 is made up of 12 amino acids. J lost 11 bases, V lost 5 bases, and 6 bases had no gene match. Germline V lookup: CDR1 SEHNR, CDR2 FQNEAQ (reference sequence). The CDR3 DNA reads TGTGCCAGCAGCCCGTGGACTAGCTGGCAGTATTTT. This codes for CASSPWTSWQYF.

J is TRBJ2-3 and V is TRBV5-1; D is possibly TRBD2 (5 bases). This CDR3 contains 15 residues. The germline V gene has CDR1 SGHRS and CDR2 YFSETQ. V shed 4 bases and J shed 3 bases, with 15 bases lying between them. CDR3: CASSPRASPTDTQYF. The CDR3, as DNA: TGCGCCAGCAGCCCGCGGGCTAGCCCGACAGATACGCAGTATTTT.

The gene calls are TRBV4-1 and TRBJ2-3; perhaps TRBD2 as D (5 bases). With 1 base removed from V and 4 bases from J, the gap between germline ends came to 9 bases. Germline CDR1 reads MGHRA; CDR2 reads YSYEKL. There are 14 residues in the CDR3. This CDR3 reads CASSQGVAPDTQYF. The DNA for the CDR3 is TGCGCCAGCAGCCAAGGGGTAGCGCCAGATACGCAGTATTTT.

As DNA, the CDR3 is TGTGCCAGCAGCTTAGTGGCTACACGAGAGCAGTACTTC. It specifies CASSLVATREQYF. The rearrangement links TRBV13 to TRBJ2-7; D remains ambiguous. V lost 1 base to trimming and J lost 7 bases, with 11 bases between them. This CDR3 is 13 amino acids long. The germline gives CDR1 PRHDT, CDR2 FYEKMQ (reference sequence).

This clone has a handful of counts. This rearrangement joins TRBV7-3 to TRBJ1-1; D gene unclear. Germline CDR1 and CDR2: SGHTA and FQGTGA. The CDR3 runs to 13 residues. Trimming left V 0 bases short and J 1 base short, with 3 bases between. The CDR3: CASSLTGNTEAFF. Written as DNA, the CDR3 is TGTGCCAGCAGCTTAACCGGGAACACTGAAGCTTTCTTT.

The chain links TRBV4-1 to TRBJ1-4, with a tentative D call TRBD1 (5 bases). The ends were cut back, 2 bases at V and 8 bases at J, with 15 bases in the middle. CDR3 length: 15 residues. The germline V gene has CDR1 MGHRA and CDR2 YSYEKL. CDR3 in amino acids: CASSQLQGVGEKLFF. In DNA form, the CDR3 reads TGCGCCAGCAGCCAACTGCAGGGAGTAGGGGAAAAACTGTTTTTT.

The CDR3 reads CASSAFRRVGNSPLHF. CDR3 nucleotides: TGTGCCAGCAGCGCGTTTAGGAGAGTGGGAAATTCACCCCTCCACTTT. The chain recombines TRBV7-6 with TRBJ1-6; D gene uncertain. The CDR3 covers 16 residues. V dropped 5 bases and J dropped 7 bases, with 18 bases sitting between them. CDR1 is SGHVS, CDR2 FNYEAQ, per germline.

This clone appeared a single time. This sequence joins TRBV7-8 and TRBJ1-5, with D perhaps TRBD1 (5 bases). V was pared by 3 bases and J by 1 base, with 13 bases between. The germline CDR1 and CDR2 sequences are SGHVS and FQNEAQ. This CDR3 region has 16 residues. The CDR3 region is CASSLGTRGSNQPQHF. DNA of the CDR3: TGTGCCAGCAGCTTGGGGACCCGGGGGAGCAATCAGCCCCAGCATTTT. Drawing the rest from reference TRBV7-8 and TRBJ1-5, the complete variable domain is GAGVSQSPRYKVAKRGQDVALRCDPISGHVSLFWYQQALGQGPEFLTYFQNEAQLDKSGLPSDRFFAERPEGSVSTLKIQRTQQEDSAVYLCASSLGTRGSNQPQHFGDGTRLSIL.

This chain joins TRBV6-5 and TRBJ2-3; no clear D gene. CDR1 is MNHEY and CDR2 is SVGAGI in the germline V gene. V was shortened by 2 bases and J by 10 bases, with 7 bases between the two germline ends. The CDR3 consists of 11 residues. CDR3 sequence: CASSYQSSQYF. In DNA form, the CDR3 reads TGTGCCAGCAGTTACCAGAGTTCGCAGTATTTT.

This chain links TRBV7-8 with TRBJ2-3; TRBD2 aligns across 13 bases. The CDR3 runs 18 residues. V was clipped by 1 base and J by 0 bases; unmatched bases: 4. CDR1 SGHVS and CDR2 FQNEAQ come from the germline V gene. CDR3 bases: TGTGCCAGCAGCTTAGGACTAGCGGGAGGCACTAGCACAGATACGCAGTATTTT. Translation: CASSLGLAGGTSTDTQYF. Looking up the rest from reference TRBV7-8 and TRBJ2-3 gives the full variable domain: GAGVSQSPRYKVAKRGQDVALRCDPISGHVSLFWYQQALGQGPEFLTYFQNEAQLDKSGLPSDRFFAERPEGSVSTLKIQRTQQEDSAVYLCASSLGLAGGTSTDTQYFGPGTRLTVL.

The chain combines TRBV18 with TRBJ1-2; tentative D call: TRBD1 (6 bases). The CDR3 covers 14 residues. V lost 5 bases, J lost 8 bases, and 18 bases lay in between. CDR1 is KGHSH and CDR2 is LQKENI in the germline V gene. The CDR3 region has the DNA TGTGCCAGCTCAGGGGGCAGGGTAGATTCCGGCTACACCTTC. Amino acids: CASSGGRVDSGYTF.

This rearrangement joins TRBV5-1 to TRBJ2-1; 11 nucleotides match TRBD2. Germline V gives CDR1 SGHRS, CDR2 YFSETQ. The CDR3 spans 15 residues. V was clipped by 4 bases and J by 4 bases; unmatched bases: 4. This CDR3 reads CASSPGTSGYNEQFF. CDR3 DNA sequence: TGCGCCAGCAGCCCCGGGACTAGCGGATACAATGAGCAGTTCTTC.

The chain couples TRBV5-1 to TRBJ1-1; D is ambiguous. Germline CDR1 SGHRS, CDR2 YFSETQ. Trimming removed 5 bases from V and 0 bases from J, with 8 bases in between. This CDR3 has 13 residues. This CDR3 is CASSPDLNTEAFF. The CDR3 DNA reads TGCGCCAGCAGTCCAGATCTGAACACTGAAGCTTTCTTT.

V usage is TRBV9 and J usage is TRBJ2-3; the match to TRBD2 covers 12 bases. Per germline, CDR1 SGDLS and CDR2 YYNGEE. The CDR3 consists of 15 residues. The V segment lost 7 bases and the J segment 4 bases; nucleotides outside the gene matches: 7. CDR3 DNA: TGTGCCAGCGTGTCGCTAGCGGGAGGGTCAGATACGCAGTATTTT. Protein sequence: CASVSLAGGSDTQYF.

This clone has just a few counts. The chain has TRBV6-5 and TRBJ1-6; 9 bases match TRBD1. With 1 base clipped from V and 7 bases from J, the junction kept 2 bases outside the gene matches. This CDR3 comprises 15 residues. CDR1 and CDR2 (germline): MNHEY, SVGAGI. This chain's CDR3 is CASSYLTGGNSPLHF. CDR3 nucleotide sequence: TGTGCCAGCAGTTACTTGACAGGGGGGAATTCACCCCTCCACTTT.

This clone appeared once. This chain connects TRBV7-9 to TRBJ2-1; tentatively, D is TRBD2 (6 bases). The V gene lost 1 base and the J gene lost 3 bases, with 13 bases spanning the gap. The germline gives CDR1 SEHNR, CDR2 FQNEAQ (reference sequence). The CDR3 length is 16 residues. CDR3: CASSLGDSHRYNEQFF. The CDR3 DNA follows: TGTGCCAGCAGCTTAGGGGACTCCCACCGCTACAATGAGCAGTTCTTC. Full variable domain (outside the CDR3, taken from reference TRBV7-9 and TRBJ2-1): DTGVSQNPRHKITKRGQNVTFRCDPISEHNRLYWYRQTLGQGPEFLTYFQNEAQLEKSRLLSDRFSAERPKGSFSTLEIQRTEQGDSAMYLCASSLGDSHRYNEQFFGPGTRLTVL.

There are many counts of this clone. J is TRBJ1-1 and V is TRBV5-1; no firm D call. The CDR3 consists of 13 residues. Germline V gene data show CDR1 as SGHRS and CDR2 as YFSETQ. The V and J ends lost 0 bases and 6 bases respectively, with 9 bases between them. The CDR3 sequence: CASSLVAGAEAFF. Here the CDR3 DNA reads TGCGCCAGCAGCTTGGTGGCGGGCGCTGAAGCTTTCTTT.

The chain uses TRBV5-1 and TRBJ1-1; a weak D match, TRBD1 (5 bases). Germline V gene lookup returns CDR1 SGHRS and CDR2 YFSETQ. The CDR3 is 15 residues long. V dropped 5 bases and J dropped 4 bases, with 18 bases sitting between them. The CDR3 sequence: CASSWDGALGTEAFF. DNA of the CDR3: TGCGCCAGCAGTTGGGACGGGGCTTTGGGCACTGAAGCTTTCTTT.

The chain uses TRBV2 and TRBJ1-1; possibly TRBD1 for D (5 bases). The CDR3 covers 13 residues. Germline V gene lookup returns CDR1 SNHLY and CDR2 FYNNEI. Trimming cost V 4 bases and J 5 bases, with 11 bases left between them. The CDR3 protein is CASSVRVGTEAFF. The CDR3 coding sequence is TGTGCCAGCAGTGTCAGGGTTGGAACTGAAGCTTTCTTT.

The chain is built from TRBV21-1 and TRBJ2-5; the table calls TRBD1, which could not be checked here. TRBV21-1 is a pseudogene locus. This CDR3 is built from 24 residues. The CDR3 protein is CASSKAFSGTVRETQYLDTETQYF. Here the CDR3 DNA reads TGTGCCAGCAGCAAAGCCTTTAGTGGGACAGTGAGGGAGACCCAGTACTTGGACACGGAGACCCAGTACTTC.